The 17 T cell receptor beta chains reported below all come from one sample, sequenced in a study of cytomegalovirus exposure and HLA in healthy donors (dated by TCRdb to 2015 to 2018). The protocol used for the library was the immunoSEQ multiplex PCR assay. For the multiplex PCR, a mixture combining 60 forward primers for TCR Vbeta segments and 13 reverse primers for TCR Jbeta segments was used. The source is immuneACCESS, and TCRdb retained only in-frame sequences with V and J called. Part of the clones is not carried over; for the studies checked, unresolved V genes explain less than half of this, and the remainder is unexplained. The sample profile shows approximately 140,000 clones; over 70% of them were found once. The ten largest clones capture roughly 6.7% of the sample. Source material: PBMCs. The origin of the receptors is a woman aged 40 to 50 in good health and CMV-seropositive.

The chain carries TRBV2 and TRBJ2-1; no definite D call. From germline, CDR1 is SNHLY and CDR2 FYNNEI. The CDR3 consists of 13 residues. The V gene lost 5 bases and the J gene lost 10 bases, with 15 bases spanning the gap. CDR3 loop: CASSLPPRNEQFF. The CDR3 DNA sequence: TGTGCCAGCAGTCTACCTCCGAGGAACGAGCAGTTCTTC.

V and J are TRBV19 and TRBJ2-3, with 7 nucleotides matching TRBD1. V trimming: 6 bases; J trimming: 4 bases; junction bases outside the gene matches: 10. Germline V CDR1 and CDR2: LNHDA, SQIVND (reference sequence). The CDR3 is 15 amino acids. CDR3 loop: CASSKGTVWADTQYF. The CDR3 DNA reads as TGTGCCAGTAGCAAAGGGACAGTGTGGGCAGATACGCAGTATTTT.

V gene TRBV28 combines with J gene TRBJ2-1; tentative D call: TRBD1 (6 bases). The CDR3 loop spans 14 amino acids. The ends were cut back, 5 bases at V and 3 bases at J, with 11 bases in the middle. CDR1 and CDR2 from the germline V gene are MDHEN and SYDVKM. CDR3 protein: CASSRTANYNEQFF. DNA for the CDR3: TGTGCCAGCAGTCGGACAGCTAACTACAATGAGCAGTTCTTC.

This sequence joins TRBV5-4 and TRBJ1-2; possibly TRBD1 for D (6 bases). Trimming left V 4 bases short and J 4 bases short, with 23 bases between. The CDR3 runs to 17 residues. Germline V gives CDR1 SGHNT, CDR2 YYREEE (reference sequence). The CDR3 protein is CASSGPTGQSISYGYTF. The DNA for the CDR3 is TGTGCCAGCAGCGGCCCAACGGGACAATCCATTAGCTATGGCTACACCTTC. Full variable domain (rest looked up from reference TRBV5-4 and TRBJ1-2): ETGVTQSPTHLIKTRGQQVTLRCSSQSGHNTVSWYQQALGQGPQFIFQYYREEENGRGNFPPRFSGLQFPNYSSELNVNALELDDSALYLCASSGPTGQSISYGYTFGSGTRLTVV.

The chain employs TRBV13 and TRBJ2-4; 12 nucleotides line up with TRBD2. Germline CDR1 PRHDT, CDR2 FYEKMQ (reference sequence). V shed 4 bases, J shed 3 bases, and the junction held 4 bases outside the gene matches. This CDR3 spans 16 amino acids. This CDR3 is CASSSRTSGIKNIQYF. The DNA of the CDR3 is TGTGCCAGCAGCTCCCGGACTAGCGGGATCAAAAACATTCAGTACTTC.

V is TRBV7-9 and J is TRBJ1-3, with D possibly matching TRBD1 (5 bases). The CDR3 covers 16 residues. The germline V and J ends were trimmed by 1 base and 8 bases, with 18 bases remaining between them. CDR1 and CDR2 from the germline V gene are SEHNR and FQNEAQ (reference sequence). The CDR3 loop is CASSLGGDAGRYTIYF. CDR3 coding DNA: TGTGCCAGCAGCTTAGGGGGCGACGCCGGGAGATACACCATATATTTT. The full variable domain, rest sourced from reference TRBV7-9 and TRBJ1-3, is DTGVSQNPRHKITKRGQNVTFRCDPISEHNRLYWYRQTLGQGPEFLTYFQNEAQLEKSRLLSDRFSAERPKGSFSTLEIQRTEQGDSAMYLCASSLGGDAGRYTIYFGEGSWLTVV.

This clone was counted once. The J gene is TRBJ2-3, the V gene TRBV27, with 9 positions matching TRBD2. Germline trimming cut 3 bases from V and 1 base from J; bases unmatched to any gene: 11. Germline values: CDR1 MNHEY, CDR2 SMNVEV (reference sequence). The CDR3 consists of 18 residues. As DNA, the CDR3 is TGTGCCAGCAGTTTCTCGCTAGCGGGAAGGGTTGGCACAGATACGCAGTATTTT. It specifies CASSFSLAGRVGTDTQYF.

The rearrangement links TRBV5-1 to TRBJ2-5; 7 bases align to TRBD2. V dropped 4 bases and J dropped 5; count of bases not matched to a gene: 8. The germline V gene has CDR1 SGHRS and CDR2 YFSETQ. The CDR3 loop spans 14 amino acids. The chain's CDR3 is CASSGTGGTETQYF. In DNA, the CDR3 is TGCGCCAGCAGCGGTACGGGGGGTACGGAGACCCAGTACTTC.

The chain joins TRBV5-1 to TRBJ1-1, with D maybe TRBD1 (6 bases). V was shortened by 0 bases and J by 6 bases, with 12 bases between the two germline ends. Germline assignment: CDR1 SGHRS and CDR2 YFSETQ. There are 14 residues in the CDR3. CDR3 sequence: CASSLAGTSAEAFF. The CDR3 DNA follows: TGCGCCAGCAGCTTGGCCGGGACAAGCGCTGAAGCTTTCTTT.

The chain couples TRBV18 to TRBJ1-3, with D unresolved. Trimming pared 2 bases from V and 0 bases from J, leaving 14 bases between. Germline V gene data show CDR1 as KGHSH and CDR2 as LQKENI. The CDR3 is 17 amino acids. The CDR3 sequence is CASSPSLQLNSGNTIYF. As DNA, the CDR3 is TGTGCCAGCTCACCATCTCTTCAACTGAACTCTGGAAACACCATATATTTT.

This clone has only a few counts. DNA for the CDR3: TGTGCCAGCAGCGGGACAGTAGCCATTATTCAGTACTTC. This translates into CASSGTVAIIQYF. The chain is built from TRBV2 and TRBJ2-4, with 7 bases that match TRBD1. The trim removed 6 bases at V and 10 bases at J, leaving 9 bases unmatched. Germline V gene data show CDR1 as SNHLY and CDR2 as FYNNEI. The CDR3 loop spans 13 amino acids. Full variable domain (missing parts from reference TRBV2 and TRBJ2-4): EPEVTQTPSHQVTQMGQEVILRCVPISNHLYFYWYRQILGQKVEFLVSFYNNEISEKSEIFDDQFSVERPDGSNFTLKIRSTKLEDSAMYFCASSGTVAIIQYFGAGTRLSVL.

The chain has TRBV18 and TRBJ2-3; TRBD2 matches at 14 bases. CDR3 size: 17 residues. In germline, CDR1 is KGHSH, CDR2 LQKENI. J was trimmed by 5 bases and V by 1 base; bases with no gene match: 5. The CDR3 sequence is CASSPRTSGGSKDTQYF. CDR3 sequence (DNA): TGTGCCAGCTCACCACGGACTAGCGGGGGGTCAAAAGATACGCAGTATTTT.

The rearrangement links TRBV4-1 to TRBJ2-7; TRBD2 matches 7 bases. J gave up 0 bases and V 4 bases, and 6 bases lay outside the gene matches. The CDR3 sequence is 15 residues long. Germline V gives CDR1 MGHRA, CDR2 YSYEKL. CDR3 protein: CASSLSGASSYEQYF. CDR3 DNA sequence: TGCGCCAGCAGCCTCAGCGGGGCAAGCTCCTACGAGCAGTACTTC.

The J gene is TRBJ1-2, the V gene TRBV5-1; TRBD1 might be the D (6 bases). V lost 2 bases, J lost 3 bases, and 14 bases lay in between. The CDR3 is 15 residues long. The germline CDR1 and CDR2 sequences are SGHRS and YFSETQ. In DNA, the CDR3 is TGCGCCAGCAGCTTACAAGGGGGAGCATACTATGGCTACACCTTC. This sequence encodes CASSLQGGAYYGYTF.

A single count supports this clone. This sample also contains other DNA sequences that code for the same CDR3. The chain joins TRBV29-1 to TRBJ1-2, with a possible D match to TRBD1 (5 bases). The germline V gene has CDR1 SQVTM and CDR2 ANQGSEA. V was pared by 4 bases and J by 14 bases, with 20 bases between. The CDR3 is 12 residues long. The CDR3 DNA sequence: TGCAGCGTTGCCCGGGGGGAGAACCCGGGTACCTTC. It specifies CSVARGENPGTF. Combining the CDR3 with reference TRBV29-1 and TRBJ1-2 gives the whole variable domain SAVISQKPSRDICQRGTSLTIQCQVDSQVTMMFWYRQQPGQSLTLIATANQGSEATYESGFVIDKFPISRPNLTFSTLTVSNMSPEDSSIYLCSVARGENPGTFGSGTRLTVV.

In this sample, this clone turned up once. The rearrangement joins TRBV5-4 to TRBJ1-3; TRBD1 aligns across 7 bases. This CDR3 is 14 amino acids long. Germline values: CDR1 SGHNT, CDR2 YYREEE (reference sequence). V gave up 6 bases and J gave up 4 bases; unmatched junction bases: 7. The CDR3 DNA is TGTGCCAGCACCCCAGGGGGGACAGGAAACACCATATATTTT. As protein: CASTPGGTGNTIYF.

This chain links TRBV6-1 with TRBJ1-6, with D unresolved. Between the trimmed V and J ends, which lost 4 bases and 10 bases, there was a span of 11 bases. The CDR3 is made up of 13 amino acids. The V gene's germline CDR1 is MNHNS and CDR2 SASEGT. CDR3 region: CASSGPSLSPLHF. In nucleotides, the CDR3 is TGTGCCAGCAGTGGTCCGAGTCTATCACCCCTCCACTTT.